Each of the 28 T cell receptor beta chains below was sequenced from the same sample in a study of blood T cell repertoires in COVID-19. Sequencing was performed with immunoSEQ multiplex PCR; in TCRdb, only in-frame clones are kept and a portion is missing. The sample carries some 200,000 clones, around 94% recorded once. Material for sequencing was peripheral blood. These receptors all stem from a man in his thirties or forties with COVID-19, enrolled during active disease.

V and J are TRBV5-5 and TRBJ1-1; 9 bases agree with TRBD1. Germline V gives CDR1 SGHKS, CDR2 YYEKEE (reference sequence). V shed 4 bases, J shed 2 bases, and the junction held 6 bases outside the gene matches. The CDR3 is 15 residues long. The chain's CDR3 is CASSLGQGVNTEAFF. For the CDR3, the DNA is TGTGCCAGCAGCCTGGGACAGGGCGTAAACACTGAAGCTTTCTTT.

CDR3 sequence reads: CASSQDPRQGRSGGYGYTF. In DNA form, the CDR3 reads TGCGCCAGCAGCCAAGACCCTCGACAGGGGAGGAGCGGGGGGTATGGCTACACCTTC. The chain joins TRBV4-1 to TRBJ1-2; 8 positions agree with TRBD1. The trim removed 0 bases at V and 5 bases at J, leaving 17 bases unmatched. The CDR3 is 19 amino acids. Germline values: CDR1 MGHRA, CDR2 YSYEKL.

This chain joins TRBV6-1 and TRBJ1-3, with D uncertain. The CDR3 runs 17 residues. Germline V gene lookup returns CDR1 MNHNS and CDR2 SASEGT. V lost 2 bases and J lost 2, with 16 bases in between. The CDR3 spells CASSELPTHRAGNTIYF. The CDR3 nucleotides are TGTGCCAGCAGTGAATTGCCGACACACCGAGCTGGAAACACCATATATTTT.

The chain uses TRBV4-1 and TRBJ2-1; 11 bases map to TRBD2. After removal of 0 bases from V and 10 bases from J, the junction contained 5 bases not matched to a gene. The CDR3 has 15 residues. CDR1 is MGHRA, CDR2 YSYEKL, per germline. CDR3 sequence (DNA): TGCGCCAGCAGCCAAGATAGCGGGGGGGCTTGGGAGCAGTTCTTC. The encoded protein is CASSQDSGGAWEQFF.

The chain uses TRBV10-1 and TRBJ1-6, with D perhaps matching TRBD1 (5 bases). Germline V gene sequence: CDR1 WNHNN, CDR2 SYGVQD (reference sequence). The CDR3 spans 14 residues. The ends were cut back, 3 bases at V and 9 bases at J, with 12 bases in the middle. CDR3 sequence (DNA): TGCGCCAGCAGTGAACCGGGGGAGAGTTCACCCCTCCACTTT. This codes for CASSEPGESSPLHF.

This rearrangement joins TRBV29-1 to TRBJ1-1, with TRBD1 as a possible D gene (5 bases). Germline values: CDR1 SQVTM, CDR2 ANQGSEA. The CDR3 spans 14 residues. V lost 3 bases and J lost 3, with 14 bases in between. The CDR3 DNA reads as TGCAGCGTTGAGCCGGGTGGAGGGGACACTGAAGCTTTCTTT. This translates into CSVEPGGGDTEAFF.

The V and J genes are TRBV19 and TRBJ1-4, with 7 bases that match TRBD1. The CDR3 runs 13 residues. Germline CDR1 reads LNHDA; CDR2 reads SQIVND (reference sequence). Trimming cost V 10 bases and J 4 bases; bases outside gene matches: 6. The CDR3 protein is CATTGQVNEKLFF. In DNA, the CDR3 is TGTGCCACTACCGGACAGGTTAATGAAAAACTGTTTTTT.

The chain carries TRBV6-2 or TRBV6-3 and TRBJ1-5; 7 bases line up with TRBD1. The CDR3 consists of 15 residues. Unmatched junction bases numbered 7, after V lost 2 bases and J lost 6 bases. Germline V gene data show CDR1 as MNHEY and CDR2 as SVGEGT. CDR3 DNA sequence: TGTGCCAGCAGTTACCCGCAGACAGGGAGTCAGCCCCAGCATTTT. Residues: CASSYPQTGSQPQHF.

The CDR3 DNA reads as TGTGCCAGCAGTTCCGGGACAGGGGGCTTTGGAGCTTTCTTT. Encoded protein: CASSSGTGGFGAFF. This rearrangement joins TRBV2 to TRBJ1-1; the match to TRBD1 covers 12 bases. The CDR3 spans 14 residues. Germline V gene sequence: CDR1 SNHLY, CDR2 FYNNEI. The V gene end was trimmed by 5 bases and the J gene end by 10 bases; junction bases not matched to a gene: 8.

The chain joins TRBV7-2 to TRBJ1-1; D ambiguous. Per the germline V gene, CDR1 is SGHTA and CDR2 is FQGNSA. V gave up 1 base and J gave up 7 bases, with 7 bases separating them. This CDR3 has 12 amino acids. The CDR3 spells CASSLVSLEAFF. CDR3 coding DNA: TGTGCCAGCAGCTTAGTTAGCCTTGAAGCTTTCTTT. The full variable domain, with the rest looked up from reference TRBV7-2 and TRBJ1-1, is GAGVSQSPSNKVTEKGKDVELRCDPISGHTALYWYRQSLGQGLEFLIYFQGNSAPDKSGLPSDRFSAERTGGSVSTLTIQRTQQEDSAVYLCASSLVSLEAFFGQGTRLTVV.

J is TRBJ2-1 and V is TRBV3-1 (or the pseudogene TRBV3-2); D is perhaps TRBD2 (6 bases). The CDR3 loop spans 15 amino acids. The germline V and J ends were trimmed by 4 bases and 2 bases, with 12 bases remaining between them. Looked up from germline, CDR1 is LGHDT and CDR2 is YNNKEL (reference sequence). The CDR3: CASSRRDLAYNEQFF. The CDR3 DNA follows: TGTGCCAGCAGCCGCCGGGACTTGGCCTACAATGAGCAGTTCTTC.

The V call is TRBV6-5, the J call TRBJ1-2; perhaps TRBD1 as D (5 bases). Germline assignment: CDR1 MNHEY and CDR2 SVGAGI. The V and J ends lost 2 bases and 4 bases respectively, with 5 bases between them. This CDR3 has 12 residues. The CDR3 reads CASSYRGYGYTF. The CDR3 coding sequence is TGTGCCAGCAGTTACAGGGGCTATGGCTACACCTTC.

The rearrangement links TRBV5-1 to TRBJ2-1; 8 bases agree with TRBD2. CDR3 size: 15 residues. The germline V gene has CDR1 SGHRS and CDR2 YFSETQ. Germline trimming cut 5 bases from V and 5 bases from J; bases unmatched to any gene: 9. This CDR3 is CASSRTSRVDNEQFF. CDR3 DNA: TGCGCCAGCAGTCGGACTAGCAGGGTAGACAATGAGCAGTTCTTC.

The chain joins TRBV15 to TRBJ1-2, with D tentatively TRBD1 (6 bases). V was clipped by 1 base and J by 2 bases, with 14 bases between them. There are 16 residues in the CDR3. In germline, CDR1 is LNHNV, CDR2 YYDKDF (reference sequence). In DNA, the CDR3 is TGTGCCACCAGCAGAGTCGGGAGGGGGGCCAACTATGGCTACACCTTC. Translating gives CATSRVGRGANYGYTF.

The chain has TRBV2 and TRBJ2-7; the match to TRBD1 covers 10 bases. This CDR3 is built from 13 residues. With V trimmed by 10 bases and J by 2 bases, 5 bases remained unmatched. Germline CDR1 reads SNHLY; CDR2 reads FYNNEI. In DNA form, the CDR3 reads TGTGCCACCCGACAGGGGGCGGCCTACGAGCAGTACTTC. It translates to CATRQGAAYEQYF.

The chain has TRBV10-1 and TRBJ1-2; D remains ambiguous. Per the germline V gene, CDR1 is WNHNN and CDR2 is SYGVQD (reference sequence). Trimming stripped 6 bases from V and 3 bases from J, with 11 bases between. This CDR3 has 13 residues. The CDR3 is CASSQALDYGYTF. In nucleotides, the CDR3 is TGCGCCAGCAGCCAAGCTCTAGACTATGGCTACACCTTC.

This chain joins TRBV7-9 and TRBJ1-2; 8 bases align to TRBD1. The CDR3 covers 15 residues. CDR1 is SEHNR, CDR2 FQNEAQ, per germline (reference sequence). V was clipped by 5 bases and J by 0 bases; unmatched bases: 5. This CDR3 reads CASSPTGEANYGYTF. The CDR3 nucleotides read TGTGCCAGCAGCCCGACAGGGGAGGCTAACTATGGCTACACCTTC.

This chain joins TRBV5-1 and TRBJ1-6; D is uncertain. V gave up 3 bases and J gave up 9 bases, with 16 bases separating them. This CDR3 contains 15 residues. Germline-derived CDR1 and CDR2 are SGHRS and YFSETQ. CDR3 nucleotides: TGCGCCAGCAGCTCAGGTGAAGCGGTGGGTTCACCCCTCCACTTT. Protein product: CASSSGEAVGSPLHF.

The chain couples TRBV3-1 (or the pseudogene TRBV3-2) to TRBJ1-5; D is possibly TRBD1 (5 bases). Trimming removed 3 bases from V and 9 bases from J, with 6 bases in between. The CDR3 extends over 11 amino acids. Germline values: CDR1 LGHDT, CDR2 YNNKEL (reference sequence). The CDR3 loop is CASSQGGPQHF. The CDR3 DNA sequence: TGTGCCAGCAGCCAGGGGGGGCCCCAGCATTTT.

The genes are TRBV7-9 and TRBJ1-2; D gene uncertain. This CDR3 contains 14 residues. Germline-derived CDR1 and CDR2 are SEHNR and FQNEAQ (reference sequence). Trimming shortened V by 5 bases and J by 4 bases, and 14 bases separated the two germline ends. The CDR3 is CASSRSRETYGYTF. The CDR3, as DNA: TGTGCCAGCAGCCGCTCCCGGGAAACCTATGGCTACACCTTC.

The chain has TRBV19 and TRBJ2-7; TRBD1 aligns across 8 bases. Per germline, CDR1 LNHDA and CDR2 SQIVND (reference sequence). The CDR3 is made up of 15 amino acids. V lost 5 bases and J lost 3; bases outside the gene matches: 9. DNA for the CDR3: TGTGCCAGTAGTGCGACAGGGGCCGGCGTCTACGAGCAGTACTTC. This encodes CASSATGAGVYEQYF.

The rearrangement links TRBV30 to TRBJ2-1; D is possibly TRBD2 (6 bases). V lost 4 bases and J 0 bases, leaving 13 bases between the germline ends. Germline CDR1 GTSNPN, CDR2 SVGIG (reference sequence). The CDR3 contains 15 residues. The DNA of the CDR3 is TGTGCCTGGATCACGGACTATAGCTCCTACAATGAGCAGTTCTTC. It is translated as CAWITDYSSYNEQFF.

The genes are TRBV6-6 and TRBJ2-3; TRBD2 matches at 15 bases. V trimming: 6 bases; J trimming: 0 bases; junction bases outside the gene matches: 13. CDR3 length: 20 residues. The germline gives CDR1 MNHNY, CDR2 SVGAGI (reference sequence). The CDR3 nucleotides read TGTGCCAGCAGCCCGCGGGGGACTAGCGGGGGGCTAACTAGCACAGATACGCAGTATTTT. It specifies CASSPRGTSGGLTSTDTQYF.

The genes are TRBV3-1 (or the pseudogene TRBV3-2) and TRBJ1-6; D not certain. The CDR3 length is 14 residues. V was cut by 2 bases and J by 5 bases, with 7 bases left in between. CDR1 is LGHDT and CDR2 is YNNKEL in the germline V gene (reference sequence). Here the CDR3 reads CASSQYGDNSPLHF. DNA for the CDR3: TGTGCCAGCAGCCAATACGGGGATAATTCACCCCTCCACTTT.

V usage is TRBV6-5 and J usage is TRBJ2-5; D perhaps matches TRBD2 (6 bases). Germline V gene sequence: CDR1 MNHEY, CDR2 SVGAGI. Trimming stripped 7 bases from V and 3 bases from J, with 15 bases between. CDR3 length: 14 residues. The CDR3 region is CASIRGGTEETQYF. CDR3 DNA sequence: TGTGCCAGCATCCGAGGAGGGACGGAAGAGACCCAGTACTTC.

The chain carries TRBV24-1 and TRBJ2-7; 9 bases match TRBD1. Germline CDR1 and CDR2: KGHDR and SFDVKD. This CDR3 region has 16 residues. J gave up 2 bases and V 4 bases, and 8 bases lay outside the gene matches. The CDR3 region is CATSDTTGGVPYEQYF. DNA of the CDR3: TGTGCCACCAGTGACACCACAGGGGGCGTCCCCTACGAGCAGTACTTC.

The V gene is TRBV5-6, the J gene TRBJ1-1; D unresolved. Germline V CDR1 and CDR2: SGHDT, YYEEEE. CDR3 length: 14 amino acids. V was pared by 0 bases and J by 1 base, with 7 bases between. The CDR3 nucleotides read TGTGCCAGCAGCTTGGAGGAGAGGAACACTGAAGCTTTCTTT. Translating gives CASSLEERNTEAFF.

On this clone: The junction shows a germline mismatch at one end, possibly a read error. The CDR3 sequence: CASSDSRGPRSF. CDR3 nucleotides: TGTGCCAGCAGTGACTCCAGGGGGCCTCGGAGCTTC. The chain recombines TRBV28 with TRBJ2-7; 8 bases map to TRBD1. The germline gives CDR1 MDHEN, CDR2 SYDVKM. The CDR3 runs 12 residues.